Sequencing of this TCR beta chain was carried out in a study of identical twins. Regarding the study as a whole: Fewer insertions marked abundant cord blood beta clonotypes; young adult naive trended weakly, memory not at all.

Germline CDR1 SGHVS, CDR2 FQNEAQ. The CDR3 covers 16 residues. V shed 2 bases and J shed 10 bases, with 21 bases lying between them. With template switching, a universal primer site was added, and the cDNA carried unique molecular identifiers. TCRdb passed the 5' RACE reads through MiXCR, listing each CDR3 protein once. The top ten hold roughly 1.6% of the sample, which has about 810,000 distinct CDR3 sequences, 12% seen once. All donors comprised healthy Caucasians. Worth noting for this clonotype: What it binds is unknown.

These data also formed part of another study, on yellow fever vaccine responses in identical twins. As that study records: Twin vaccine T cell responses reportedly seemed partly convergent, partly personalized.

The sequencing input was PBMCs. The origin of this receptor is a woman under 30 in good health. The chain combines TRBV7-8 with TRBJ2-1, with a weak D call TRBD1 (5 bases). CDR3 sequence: CASSLTAGPRTAEQFF. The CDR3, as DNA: TGTGCCAGCAGCTTAACGGCAGGGCCCCGTACTGCCGAGCAGTTCTTC.